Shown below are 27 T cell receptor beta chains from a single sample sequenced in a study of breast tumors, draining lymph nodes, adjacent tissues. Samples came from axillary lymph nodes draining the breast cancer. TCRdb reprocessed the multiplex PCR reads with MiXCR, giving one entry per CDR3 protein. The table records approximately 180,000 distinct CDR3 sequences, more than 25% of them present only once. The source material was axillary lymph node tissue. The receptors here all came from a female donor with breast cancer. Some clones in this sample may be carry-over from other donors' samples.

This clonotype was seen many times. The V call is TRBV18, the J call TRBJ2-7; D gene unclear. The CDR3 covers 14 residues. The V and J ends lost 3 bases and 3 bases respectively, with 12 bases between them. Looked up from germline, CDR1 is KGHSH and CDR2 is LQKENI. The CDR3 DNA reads TGTGCCAGCTCACCTCCCTTCCCCGGCTACGAGCAGTACTTC. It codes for CASSPPFPGYEQYF.

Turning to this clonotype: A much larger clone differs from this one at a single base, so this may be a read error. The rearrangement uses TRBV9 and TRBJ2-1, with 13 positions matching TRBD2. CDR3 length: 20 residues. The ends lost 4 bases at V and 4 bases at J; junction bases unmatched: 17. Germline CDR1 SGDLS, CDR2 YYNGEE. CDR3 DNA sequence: TGTGCCAGCAGCCCCCGGGGTGGGACTAGCGGGGCTCTTTCTTACAATGAGCAGTTCTTC. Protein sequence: CASSPRGGTSGALSYNEQFF.

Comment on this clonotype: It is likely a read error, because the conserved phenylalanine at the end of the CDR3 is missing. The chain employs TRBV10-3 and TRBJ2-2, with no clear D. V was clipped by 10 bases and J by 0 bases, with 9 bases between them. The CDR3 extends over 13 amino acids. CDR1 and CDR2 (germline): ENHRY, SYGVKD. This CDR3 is CATQPTNTGELFY. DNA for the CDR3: TGTGCCACCCAGCCAACGAACACCGGGGAGCTGTTTTAT.

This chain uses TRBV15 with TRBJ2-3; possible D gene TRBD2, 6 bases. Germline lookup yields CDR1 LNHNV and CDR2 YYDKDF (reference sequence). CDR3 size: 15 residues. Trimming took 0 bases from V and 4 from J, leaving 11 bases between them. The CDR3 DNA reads TGTGCCACCAGCAGAGATCTGCGGGGTGCAGATACGCAGTATTTT. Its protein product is CATSRDLRGADTQYF.

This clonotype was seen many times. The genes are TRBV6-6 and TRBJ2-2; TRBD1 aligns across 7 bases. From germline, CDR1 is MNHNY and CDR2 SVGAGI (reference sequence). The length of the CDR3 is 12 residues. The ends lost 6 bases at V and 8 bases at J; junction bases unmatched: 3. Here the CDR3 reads CASSGQVGELFF. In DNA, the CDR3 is TGTGCCAGCAGCGGACAGGTTGGGGAGCTGTTTTTT.

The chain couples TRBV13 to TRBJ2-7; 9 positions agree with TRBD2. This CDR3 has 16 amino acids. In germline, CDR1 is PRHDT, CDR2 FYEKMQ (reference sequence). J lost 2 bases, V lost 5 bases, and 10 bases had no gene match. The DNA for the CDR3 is TGTGCCAGCAGCCCTCGATCAAGCGGGAGGCCCTACGAGCAGTACTTC. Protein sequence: CASSPRSSGRPYEQYF.

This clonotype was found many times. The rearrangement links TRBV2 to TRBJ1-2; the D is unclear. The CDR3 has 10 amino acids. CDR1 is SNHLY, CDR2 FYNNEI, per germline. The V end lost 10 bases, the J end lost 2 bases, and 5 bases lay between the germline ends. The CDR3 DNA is TGTGCCACTTGGAACTATGGCTACACCTTC. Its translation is CATWNYGYTF. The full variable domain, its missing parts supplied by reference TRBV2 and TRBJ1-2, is EPEVTQTPSHQVTQMGQEVILRCVPISNHLYFYWYRQILGQKVEFLVSFYNNEISEKSEIFDDQFSVERPDGSNFTLKIRSTKLEDSAMYFCATWNYGYTFGSGTRLTVV.

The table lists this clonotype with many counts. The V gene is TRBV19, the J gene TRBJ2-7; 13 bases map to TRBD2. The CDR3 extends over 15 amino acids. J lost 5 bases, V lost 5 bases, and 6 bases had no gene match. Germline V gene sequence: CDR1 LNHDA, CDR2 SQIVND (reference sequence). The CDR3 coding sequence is TGTGCCAGTAGTCTTGGGACTAGCGGGAACGACGAGCAGTACTTC. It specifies CASSLGTSGNDEQYF.

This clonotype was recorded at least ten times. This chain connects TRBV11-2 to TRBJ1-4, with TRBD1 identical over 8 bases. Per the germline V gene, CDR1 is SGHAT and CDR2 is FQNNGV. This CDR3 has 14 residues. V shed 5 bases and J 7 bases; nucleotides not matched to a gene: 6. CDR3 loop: CASSPPDRAEKLFF. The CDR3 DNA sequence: TGTGCCAGCAGCCCCCCGGACAGGGCTGAAAAACTGTTTTTT. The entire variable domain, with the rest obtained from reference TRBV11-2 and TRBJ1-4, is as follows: EAGVAQSPRYKIIEKRQSVAFWCNPISGHATLYWYQQILGQGPKLLIQFQNNGVVDDSQLPKDRFSAERLKGVDSTLKIQPAKLEDSAVYLCASSPPDRAEKLFFGSGTQLSVL.

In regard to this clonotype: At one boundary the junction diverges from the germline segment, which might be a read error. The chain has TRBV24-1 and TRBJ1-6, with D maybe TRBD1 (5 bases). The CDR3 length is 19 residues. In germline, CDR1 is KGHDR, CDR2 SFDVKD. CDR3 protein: CATSNLLVWGDGDNSPLHF. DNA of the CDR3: TGTGCCACCAGTAATTTGTTAGTTTGGGGGGACGGGGATAATTCACCCCTCCACTTT.

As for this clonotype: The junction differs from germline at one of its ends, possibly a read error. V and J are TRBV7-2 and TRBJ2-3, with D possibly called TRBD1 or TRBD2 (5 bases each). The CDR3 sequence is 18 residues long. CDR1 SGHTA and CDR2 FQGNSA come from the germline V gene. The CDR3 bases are TGTGCTAGCAGCCGCGGGTCCCTGCAAGGGGTGGTCGGGCACGAGCAGTATTTT. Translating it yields CASSRGSLQGVVGHEQYF.

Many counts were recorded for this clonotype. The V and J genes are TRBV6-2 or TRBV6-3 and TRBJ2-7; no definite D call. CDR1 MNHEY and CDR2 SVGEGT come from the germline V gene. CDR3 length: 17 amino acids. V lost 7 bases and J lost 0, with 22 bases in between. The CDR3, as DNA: TGTGCCAGCACACTCTTGGGCTTCACATTGAGCTCCTACGAGCAGTACTTC. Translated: CASTLLGFTLSSYEQYF.

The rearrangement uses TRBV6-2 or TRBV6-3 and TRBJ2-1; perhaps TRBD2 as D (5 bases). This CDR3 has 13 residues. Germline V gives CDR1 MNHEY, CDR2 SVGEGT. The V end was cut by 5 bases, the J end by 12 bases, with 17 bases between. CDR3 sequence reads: CASSQTRAGGQFF. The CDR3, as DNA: TGTGCCAGCAGTCAGACCCGGGCGGGTGGGCAGTTCTTC.

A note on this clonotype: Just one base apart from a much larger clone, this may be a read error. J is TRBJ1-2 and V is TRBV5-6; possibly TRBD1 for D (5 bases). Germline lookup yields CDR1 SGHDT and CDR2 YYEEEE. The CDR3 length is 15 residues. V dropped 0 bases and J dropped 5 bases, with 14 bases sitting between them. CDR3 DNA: TGTGCCAGCAGCTTGGAGGACACGCCCGTTTATGGCTACACCTTC. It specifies CASSLEDTPVYGYTF.

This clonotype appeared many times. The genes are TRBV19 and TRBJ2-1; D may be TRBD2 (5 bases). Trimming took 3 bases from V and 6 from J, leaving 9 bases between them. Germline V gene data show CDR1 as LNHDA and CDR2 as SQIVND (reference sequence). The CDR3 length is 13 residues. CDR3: CASSILGGNEQFF. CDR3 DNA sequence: TGTGCCAGTAGTATCCTAGGAGGCAATGAGCAGTTCTTC.

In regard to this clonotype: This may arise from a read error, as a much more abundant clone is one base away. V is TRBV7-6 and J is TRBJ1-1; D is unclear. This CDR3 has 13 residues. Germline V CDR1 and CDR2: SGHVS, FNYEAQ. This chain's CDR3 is CASSLDGNTGAFF. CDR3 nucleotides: TGTGCCAGCAGCTTAGACGGGAACACTGGAGCTTTCTTT. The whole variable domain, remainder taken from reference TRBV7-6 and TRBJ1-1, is GAGVSQSPRYKVTKRGQDVALRCDPISGHVSLYWYRQALGQGPEFLTYFNYEAQQDKSGLPNDRFSAERPEGSISTLTIQRTEQRDSAMYRCASSLDGNTGAFFGQGTRLTVV.

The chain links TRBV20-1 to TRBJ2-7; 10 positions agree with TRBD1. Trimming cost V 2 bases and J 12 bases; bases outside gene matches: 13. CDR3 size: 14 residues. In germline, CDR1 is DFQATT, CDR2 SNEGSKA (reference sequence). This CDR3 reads CSARRPGTGAKRYF. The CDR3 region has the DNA TGCAGTGCTAGACGTCCCGGGACAGGGGCGAAGCGGTACTTC.

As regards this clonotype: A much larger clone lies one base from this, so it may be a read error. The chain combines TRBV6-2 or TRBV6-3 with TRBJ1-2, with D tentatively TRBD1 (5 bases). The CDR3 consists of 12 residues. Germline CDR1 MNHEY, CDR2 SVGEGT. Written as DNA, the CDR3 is TGTGCCAGCAGCGGGACCGTCTATGACTACACCTTC. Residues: CASSGTVYDYTF.

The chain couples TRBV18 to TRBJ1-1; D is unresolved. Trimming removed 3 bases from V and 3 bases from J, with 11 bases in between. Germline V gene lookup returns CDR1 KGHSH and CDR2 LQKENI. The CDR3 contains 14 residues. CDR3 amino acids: CASSPYGRDTEAFF. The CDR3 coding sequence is TGTGCCAGCTCACCTTATGGGCGGGACACTGAAGCTTTCTTT.

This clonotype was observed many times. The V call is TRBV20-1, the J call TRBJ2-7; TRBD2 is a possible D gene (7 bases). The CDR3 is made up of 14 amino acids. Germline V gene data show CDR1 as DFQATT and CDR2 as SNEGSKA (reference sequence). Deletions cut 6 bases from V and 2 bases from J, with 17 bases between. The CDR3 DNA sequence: TGCAGTGCACTTAACCGGGGGGCAACCTACGAGCAGTACTTC. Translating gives CSALNRGATYEQYF.

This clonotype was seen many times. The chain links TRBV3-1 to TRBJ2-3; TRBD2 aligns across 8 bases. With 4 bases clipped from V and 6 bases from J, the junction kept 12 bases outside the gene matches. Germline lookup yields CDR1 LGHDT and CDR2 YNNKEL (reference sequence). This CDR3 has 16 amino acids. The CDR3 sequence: CASSPSGRGGWDTQYF. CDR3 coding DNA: TGTGCCAGCAGCCCTTCGGGACGGGGGGGCTGGGATACGCAGTATTTT.

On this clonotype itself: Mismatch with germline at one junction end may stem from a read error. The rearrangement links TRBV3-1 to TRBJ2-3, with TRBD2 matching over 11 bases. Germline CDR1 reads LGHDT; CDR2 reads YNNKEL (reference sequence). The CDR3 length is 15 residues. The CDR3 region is CAGSQELAGGNTQYF. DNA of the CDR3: TGCGCCGGCAGCCAAGAGCTAGCGGGGGGTAATACGCAGTATTTT.

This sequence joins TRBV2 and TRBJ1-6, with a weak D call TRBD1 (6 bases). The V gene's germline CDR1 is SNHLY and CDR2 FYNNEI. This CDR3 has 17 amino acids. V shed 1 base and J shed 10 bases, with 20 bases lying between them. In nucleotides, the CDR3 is TGTGCCAGCAGTGAAGAACAGGGCGGCAGGGAAGAGTCACCCCTCCACTTT. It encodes CASSEEQGGREESPLHF.

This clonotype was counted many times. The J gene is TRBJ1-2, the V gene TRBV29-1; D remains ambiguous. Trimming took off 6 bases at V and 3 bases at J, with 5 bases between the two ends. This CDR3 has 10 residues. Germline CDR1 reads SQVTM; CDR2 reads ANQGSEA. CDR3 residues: CSVDDYGYTF. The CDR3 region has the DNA TGCAGCGTCGACGACTATGGCTACACCTTC.

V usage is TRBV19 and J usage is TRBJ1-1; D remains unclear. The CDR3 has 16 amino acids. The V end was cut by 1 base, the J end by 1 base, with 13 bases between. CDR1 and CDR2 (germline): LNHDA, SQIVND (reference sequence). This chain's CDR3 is CASSIAGYSWNTEAFF. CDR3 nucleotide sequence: TGTGCCAGTAGTATAGCTGGCTACAGCTGGAACACTGAAGCTTTCTTT.

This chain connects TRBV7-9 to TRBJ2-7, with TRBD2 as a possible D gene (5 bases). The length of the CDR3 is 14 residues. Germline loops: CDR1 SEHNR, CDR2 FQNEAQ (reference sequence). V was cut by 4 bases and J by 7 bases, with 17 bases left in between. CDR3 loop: CASSSGVSLREQYF. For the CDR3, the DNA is TGTGCCAGCAGCTCCGGGGTGAGTTTACGGGAGCAGTACTTC.

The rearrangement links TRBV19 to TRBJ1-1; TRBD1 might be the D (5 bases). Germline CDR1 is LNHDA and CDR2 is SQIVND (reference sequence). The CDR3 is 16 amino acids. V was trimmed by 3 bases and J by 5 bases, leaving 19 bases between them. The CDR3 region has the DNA TGTGCCAGTAGTATCCCTCCGACAGTTCCCGGGACTGAAGCTTTCTTT. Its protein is CASSIPPTVPGTEAFF.